The 17 T cell receptor beta chains below come from one sample, sequenced in a study of blood T cells in healthy people across ages. A J-beta primer mix and a sample-barcoded 5' primer were used in a second PCR of roughly 6 to 11 cycles. Via MiXCR, TCRdb re-called the 5' RACE reads, giving one row per CDR3 protein. This sample yields around 1,500,000 distinct CDR3 sequences, of which roughly 30% are seen a single time; 7.7% belongs to the top ten. The sample taken for sequencing was blood. The receptors originated from a woman aged 30 to 39 in good health.

CDR3 nucleotide sequence: TGTGCCAGCAGCTTGAACGACAGGGCGGTCGGGGAGCTGTTTTTT. It specifies CASSLNDRAVGELFF. This chain joins TRBV5-5 and TRBJ2-2, with 7 bases matching TRBD1. V lost 1 base and J lost 7; bases outside the gene matches: 7. Per germline, CDR1 SGHKS and CDR2 YYEKEE (reference sequence). The CDR3 length is 15 residues.

Worth noting for this clonotype: A much larger clone lies a single base off, so this may be a read error. This rearrangement joins TRBV28 to TRBJ2-7; D is unresolved. The CDR3 runs 13 residues. Germline loops: CDR1 MDHEN, CDR2 SYDVKM. For the CDR3, the DNA is TGTACCAGCGCCGACCCTGGACCCTACGAGCAGTACTTC. The encoded protein is CTSADPGPYEQYF.

The chain has TRBV29-1 and TRBJ2-3; D is undetermined. The germline V gene encodes CDR1 SQVTM and CDR2 ANQGSEA. This CDR3 contains 12 residues. As DNA, the CDR3 is TGCACCTCTCTTGTGGGCACAGATACGCAGTATTTT. Protein sequence: CTSLVGTDTQYF.

This chain links TRBV6-5 with TRBJ2-1; 14 nucleotides line up with TRBD2. Germline CDR1 and CDR2: MNHEY and SVGAGI. This CDR3 region has 15 residues. J was trimmed by 13 bases and V by 6 bases; bases with no gene match: 11. The CDR3 is CASSPWGLAGALQFF. CDR3 coding DNA: TGTGCCAGCAGCCCCTGGGGACTAGCGGGAGCGTTACAGTTCTTC.

This chain uses TRBV2 with TRBJ2-1; the match to TRBD2 covers 9 bases. The germline CDR1 and CDR2 sequences are SNHLY and FYNNEI. The CDR3 has 15 residues. J gave up 3 bases and V 6 bases, and 6 bases lay outside the gene matches. Written as DNA, the CDR3 is TGTGCCAGCAGCTTAGCGGGAGTAGTCTACAATGAGCAGTTCTTC. Encoded protein: CASSLAGVVYNEQFF. The variable domain in full, completed from reference TRBV2 and TRBJ2-1, reads EPEVTQTPSHQVTQMGQEVILRCVPISNHLYFYWYRQILGQKVEFLVSFYNNEISEKSEIFDDQFSVERPDGSNFTLKIRSTKLEDSAMYFCASSLAGVVYNEQFFGPGTRLTVL.

The chain recombines TRBV12-3 or TRBV12-4 with TRBJ2-7; TRBD1 is a possible D gene (6 bases). Trimming left V 6 bases short and J 0 bases short, with 18 bases between. The CDR3 spans 16 residues. Here the CDR3 DNA reads TGTGCCAGCAGCCTCGCGGGCAGGGGACCCTCCTACGAGCAGTACTTC. Residues: CASSLAGRGPSYEQYF.

The V and J genes are TRBV18 and TRBJ1-2, with D possibly being TRBD1 (5 bases). The V and J ends lost 2 bases and 2 bases respectively, with 9 bases between them. CDR1 KGHSH and CDR2 LQKENI come from the germline V gene. The CDR3 runs 14 residues. This chain's CDR3 is CASSPIDRNYGYTF. CDR3 coding DNA: TGTGCCAGCTCACCAATTGACAGAAACTATGGCTACACCTTC.

This clonotype was detected many times. V and J are TRBV6-1 and TRBJ2-4; D remains ambiguous. Germline V gene data show CDR1 as MNHNS and CDR2 as SASEGT. CDR3 length: 14 amino acids. V was trimmed by 7 bases and J by 2 bases, leaving 12 bases between them. CDR3 nucleotide sequence: TGTGCCAGCACCACCCCGGCTACCAAAAACATTCAGTACTTC. The encoded protein is CASTTPATKNIQYF.

With respect to this clonotype: A much larger clonotype is one base distant, so this may be a read error. The CDR3 DNA is TGCAGCGTTGATACAAGCAATGAGCAGTACTTC. It specifies CSVDTSNEQYF. The chain combines TRBV29-1 with TRBJ2-7; D gene ambiguous. Trimming took off 3 bases at V and 7 bases at J, with 10 bases between the two ends. This CDR3 region has 11 residues. Germline assignment: CDR1 SQVTM and CDR2 ANQGSEA.

There are a few counts of this clonotype. J is TRBJ2-1 and V is TRBV6-2 or TRBV6-3; 7 bases fit TRBD2. Germline V gene lookup returns CDR1 MNHEY and CDR2 SVGEGT. The CDR3 loop spans 15 amino acids. Losses at the gene ends were 0 bases for V and 5 bases for J; bases not matched to a gene: 4. CDR3 DNA sequence: TGTGCCAGCAGTTACTCGGCGGGGGTCCACAATGAGCAGTTCTTC. Its protein product is CASSYSAGVHNEQFF.

V is TRBV7-9 and J is TRBJ1-2; possible D gene TRBD1, 5 bases. Trimming removed 5 bases from V and 12 bases from J, with 16 bases in between. CDR3 size: 12 residues. Per the germline V gene, CDR1 is SEHNR and CDR2 is FQNEAQ (reference sequence). The CDR3, as DNA: TGTGCCAGCAGCCCGGTCGCAGGGTTGAACACCTTC. This translates into CASSPVAGLNTF.

This chain connects TRBV12-3 or TRBV12-4 to TRBJ1-1, with no clear D. V lost 7 bases and J 5 bases, leaving 17 bases between the germline ends. The CDR3 runs to 14 residues. The CDR3 nucleotides read TGTGCCAGCAACCCCCTAGGGAGGGAAACTGAAGCTTTCTTT. It codes for CASNPLGRETEAFF.

This clonotype was detected ten times or more. The genes are TRBV20-1 and TRBJ1-5; D gene unclear. CDR1 and CDR2 from the germline V gene are DFQATT and SNEGSKA (reference sequence). This CDR3 contains 13 residues. Trimming cost V 3 bases and J 3 bases, with 9 bases left between them. This CDR3 is CSARAGSNQPQHF. Written as DNA, the CDR3 is TGCAGTGCTAGGGCGGGGTCCAATCAGCCCCAGCATTTT.

This clonotype was counted ten times or more. The chain employs TRBV4-3 and TRBJ1-1; maybe TRBD1 (5 bases). The CDR3 contains 17 residues. The V end lost 0 bases, the J end lost 4 bases, and 18 bases lay between the germline ends. CDR1 is LGHNA, CDR2 YSLEER, per germline. The CDR3 nucleotides are TGCGCCAGCAGCCAAGATATTACCCAGGGCACGGGCACTGAAGCTTTCTTT. Translation: CASSQDITQGTGTEAFF.

This clonotype was detected only a few times. The rearrangement links TRBV20-1 to TRBJ2-1; 13 positions match TRBD2. The V and J ends lost 3 bases and 10 bases, in that order; junction bases with no gene match: 9. CDR3 length: 15 residues. Germline V gives CDR1 DFQATT, CDR2 SNEGSKA (reference sequence). In DNA, the CDR3 is TGCAGTGCTAGTATTGGGACTAGCGGGAAAGGAGAGCAGTTCTTC. Translating it yields CSASIGTSGKGEQFF.

This chain links TRBV5-1 with TRBJ2-1; perhaps TRBD1 as D (7 bases). The CDR3 has 17 amino acids. The V end lost 6 bases, the J end lost 6 bases, and 25 bases lay between the germline ends. Germline V gene lookup returns CDR1 SGHRS and CDR2 YFSETQ. In DNA form, the CDR3 reads TGCGCCAGCATTCAGGGGGGCCAGGCTCCTAATCCCAATGAGCAGTTCTTC. This sequence encodes CASIQGGQAPNPNEQFF. Based on the CDR3 plus reference TRBV5-1 and TRBJ2-1, the full variable domain is KAGVTQTPRYLIKTRGQQVTLSCSPISGHRSVSWYQQTPGQGLQFLFEYFSETQRNKGNFPGRFSGRQFSNSRSEMNVSTLELGDSALYLCASIQGGQAPNPNEQFFGPGTRLTVL.

This clonotype was detected a few times. J is TRBJ2-5 and V is TRBV11-2; 12 bases are shared with TRBD2. Germline values: CDR1 SGHAT, CDR2 FQNNGV. CDR3 length: 14 residues. The V and J ends lost 3 bases and 8 bases, in that order; junction bases with no gene match: 4. The CDR3 bases are TGTGCCAGCAGCTTGGTACTAGCGGGAGGAACCCAGTACTTC. The encoded protein is CASSLVLAGGTQYF.